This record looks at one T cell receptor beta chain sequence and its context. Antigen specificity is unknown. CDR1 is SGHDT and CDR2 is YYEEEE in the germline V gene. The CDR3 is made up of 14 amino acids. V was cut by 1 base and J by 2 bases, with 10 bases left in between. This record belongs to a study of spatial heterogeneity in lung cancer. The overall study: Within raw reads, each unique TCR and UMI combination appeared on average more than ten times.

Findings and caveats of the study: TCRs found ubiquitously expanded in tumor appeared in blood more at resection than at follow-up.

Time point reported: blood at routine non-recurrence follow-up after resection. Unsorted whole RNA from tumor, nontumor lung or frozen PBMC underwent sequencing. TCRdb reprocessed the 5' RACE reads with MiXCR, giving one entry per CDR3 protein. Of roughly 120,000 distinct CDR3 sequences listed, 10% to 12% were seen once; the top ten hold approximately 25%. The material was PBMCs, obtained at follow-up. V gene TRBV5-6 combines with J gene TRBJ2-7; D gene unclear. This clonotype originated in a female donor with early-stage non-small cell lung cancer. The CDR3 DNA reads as TGTGCCAGCAGCTTGCTGGGCAATACCTACGAGCAGTACTTC. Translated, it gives CASSLLGNTYEQYF.